This T cell receptor beta chain was sequenced during a study of CD8+CD57+ T cells in acquired aplastic anemia (dated by TCRdb to the late 2010s). As for the study more broadly: On average, sorted CD4+ and CD8+ cells yielded approximately 3 ug of extracted DNA, with a range of about 0.18 to 30 ug. An average of around 9.8 million reads for CD4+ cells and around 11 million reads for CD8+ cells was obtained from healthy donor samples.

For CDR1 and CDR2, the germline V gene lists MNHEY and SVGAGI. The CDR3 runs 13 amino acids, cysteine and phenylalanine included. The retained sequence is limited to the CDR3, 39 bases, with the frame set at the first base. The study deep-sequenced TCR repertoires of sorted CD4+ and CD8+ blood T cells from severe aplastic anemia patients and healthy subjects. Ficoll-Paque density gradient centrifugation was used to isolate peripheral blood mononuclear cells. Before DNA extraction, CD4+ and CD8+ T cells were sorted with FACS or magnetic beads. In this sample, this clonotype turned up a few times. The antigen it recognizes is unknown. One junction end does not reproduce the germline sequence, and a read error may be involved. Study-level results and caveats: Around 30 CD8+ CDR3 sequences were found in both patients and controls but appeared to be highly expressed in patients and within the immunodominant clones of the patients. No significant difference in CD8+ Simpson's diversity was found between patients and healthy controls (P=0.060).

TCR beta VDJ combination and CDR3 sequence profiling used genomic DNA as the template. An Illumina HiSeq 2000 was the platform used for TCR repertoire sequencing. In the source study's methods: Repertoires were assessed using TRBV/TRBJ rearrangement plots, CDR3 size and DJ length profiles, and Simpson's diversity index. The immunodominant clone was defined as the most abundant DNA sequence in deep sequencing data. CDR3 amino acid sequences were screened for sharing across subjects and compared with published repertoires and the VDJdb database. Using fastp trimming at Q25 and MiXCR clonotype assembly, TCRdb reanalyzed the public sequencing data and kept in-frame beta chains. Each CDR3 protein appears once, grouped with its most common genes and DNA. TCRdb, rather than the study authors, made the V and J calls. Present in this sample are around 190,000 distinct CDR3 sequences, approximately 49% of which were seen just once. The ten largest clones take up approximately 16% of the sample.

The TCR comes from a human donor in good health, serving as a control. The chain couples TRBV6-5 to TRBJ1-2, with a tentative D gene TRBD1 over 5 matching bases. Sequencing was performed on sorted CD4+, CD8+, or CD8+CD57+ T cells (not recorded which) from PBMCs. The CDR3 corresponds to CASSYSGAQGESF. The DNA sequence reads TGTGCCAGCAGTTACTCAGGAGCCCAGGGCGAGTCCTTC.